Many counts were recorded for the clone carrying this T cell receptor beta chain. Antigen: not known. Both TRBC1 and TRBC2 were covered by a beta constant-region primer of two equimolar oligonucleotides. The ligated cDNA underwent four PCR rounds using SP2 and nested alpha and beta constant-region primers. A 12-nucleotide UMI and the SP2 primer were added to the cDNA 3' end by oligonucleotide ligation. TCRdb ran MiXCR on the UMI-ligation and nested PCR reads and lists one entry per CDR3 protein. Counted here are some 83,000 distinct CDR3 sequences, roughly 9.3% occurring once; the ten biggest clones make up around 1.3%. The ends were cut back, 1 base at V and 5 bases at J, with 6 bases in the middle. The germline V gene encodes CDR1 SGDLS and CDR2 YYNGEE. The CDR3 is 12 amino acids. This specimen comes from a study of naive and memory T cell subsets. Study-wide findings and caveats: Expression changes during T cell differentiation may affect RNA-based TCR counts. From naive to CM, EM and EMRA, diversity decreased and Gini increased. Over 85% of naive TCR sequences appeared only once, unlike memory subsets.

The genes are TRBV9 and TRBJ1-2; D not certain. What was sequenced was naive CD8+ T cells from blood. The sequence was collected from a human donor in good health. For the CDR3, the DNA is TGTGCCAGCAGCGTACCCCAGTATGGCTACACCTTC. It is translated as CASSVPQYGYTF.